Listed below are T cell receptor beta chains from one sample, sequenced in a study of T cell responses to AZD1222 COVID-19 vaccine. Method: immunoSEQ multiplex PCR; TCRdb's copy keeps in-frame clones and lacks some. Among about 140,000 clones, 90% were seen once, and the ten largest hold 1.5% to 2%. Sequenced here: peripheral blood, sampled on day 0 of AZD1222 vaccination. The receptors come from an adult in good health. Both conserved end residues are part of each CDR3. D genes are given only for firm matches. Not all rows give a size; the values are once, few, many and, for expanded clones, a class.

cdr3_aa cdr3_nt j_call d_call clone_size v_call
CASSPQGASYEQYF TGCGCCAGCAGCCCGCAGGGAGCGTCGTACGAGCAGTACTTC TRBJ2-7 . . TRBV5-1
CASSSGQGVEKLFF TGTGCCAGCAGTTCTGGACAGGGGGTTGAAAAACTGTTTTTT TRBJ1-4 TRBD1 . TRBV25-1
CASSSDSSGNTIYF TGTGCCAGCAGCTCTGACAGCTCTGGAAACACCATATATTTT TRBJ1-3 . . TRBV6-6
CSVAALGALNTEAFF TGCAGCGTGGCGGCGCTAGGGGCCTTGAACACTGAAGCTTTCTTT TRBJ1-1 . . TRBV29-1
CASSSYAGLSTDTQYF TGTGCCAGCAGCTCTTATGCGGGACTCAGCACAGATACGCAGTATTTT TRBJ2-3 . . TRBV7-3
CASSLDRLAGHNEQFF TGTGCCAGCAGCTTAGACAGACTAGCGGGGCACAATGAGCAGTTCTTC TRBJ2-1 TRBD2 . TRBV7-2
CASSETGVYGYTF TGTGCCAGTAGTGAGACAGGGGTCTATGGCTACACCTTC TRBJ1-2 TRBD1 . TRBV19
CASSIGRVSYEQYF TGTGCCAGTAGTATTGGAAGGGTCAGCTACGAGCAGTACTTC TRBJ2-7 . once TRBV19
CASSPRNNYGYTF TGTGCCAGCAGCCCCCGGAACAACTATGGCTACACCTTC TRBJ1-2 . . TRBV9
CASSRLAENNEQFF TGTGCCAGCAGCCGACTAGCGGAAAACAATGAGCAGTTCTTC TRBJ2-1 TRBD2 . TRBV3-1/TRBV3-2
CASSLLLAGGPPYNEQFF TGTGCCAGCAGCTTACTTTTAGCGGGAGGGCCCCCTTACAATGAGCAGTTCTTC TRBJ2-1 TRBD2 . TRBV11-2
CASSPTNSPLHF TGTGCCAGCAGCCCCACTAATTCACCCCTCCACTTT TRBJ1-6 . once TRBV9
CATSKERRTVNTEAFF TGTGCCACCAGCAAAGAGAGGAGGACGGTGAACACTGAAGCTTTCTTT TRBJ1-1 . . TRBV15
CASSPGWDRANSPLHF TGTGCCAGCAGCCCCGGTTGGGACAGGGCAAATTCACCCCTCCACTTT TRBJ1-6 TRBD1 . TRBV7-9
CASSWGTGTGGENSPLHF TGTGCCAGCAGCTGGGGAACCGGGACAGGGGGAGAGAATTCACCCCTCCACTTT TRBJ1-6 TRBD1 once TRBV5-6
CASSARQGSWSGANVLTF TGTGCCAGCAGCGCACGACAGGGGAGTTGGTCTGGGGCCAACGTCCTGACTTTC TRBJ2-6 TRBD1 . TRBV9
CATSGGDLDQPQHF TGTGCCACCAGTGGGGGCGATCTGGATCAGCCCCAGCATTTT TRBJ1-5 . once TRBV24-1
CASSWEDIETQYF TGCGCCAGCAGCTGGGAGGATATTGAGACCCAGTACTTC TRBJ2-5 . . TRBV5-1
CASSPRGQRNQPQHF TGTGCCAGCTCACCAAGAGGACAGCGCAATCAGCCCCAGCATTTT TRBJ1-5 . . TRBV18
CASSLLAFYEQYF TGTGCCAGCAGCTTACTAGCGTTCTACGAGCAGTACTTC TRBJ2-7 . . TRBV7-2
CASSEPETGAGGEQYF TGTGCCAGCAGTGAACCGGAGACAGGGGCGGGAGGCGAGCAGTACTTC TRBJ2-7 . . TRBV6-1
CASSVDPERGATYEQYF TGTGCCAGCAGCGTAGATCCCGAGCGGGGGGCAACCTACGAGCAGTACTTC TRBJ2-7 TRBD2 . TRBV9
CASTTGVEQFF TGTGCCAGCACGACAGGAGTTGAGCAGTTCTTC TRBJ2-1 . . TRBV25-1
CASSPWSWNEKLFF TGTGCCAGCAGCCCGTGGTCGTGGAATGAAAAACTGTTTTTT TRBJ1-4 . . TRBV9
CASSPKDSYGYTF TGTGCCAGCTCACCAAAGGACAGCTATGGCTACACCTTC TRBJ1-2 . . TRBV18
CASSETGVDYEQYF TGTGCCAGCAGTGAGACAGGGGTCGATTACGAGCAGTACTTC TRBJ2-7 TRBD1 . TRBV6-1
CASSSSEGSYGYTF TGTGCCAGTAGTTCCTCAGAGGGGAGCTATGGCTACACCTTC TRBJ1-2 . . TRBV19
CATFITWEKQTQYF TGCGCCACCTTTATAACGTGGGAGAAACAGACCCAGTACTTC TRBJ2-5 . . TRBV5-1
CASNRGPGSNEQFF TGTGCCAGTAACCGAGGGCCGGGGAGCAATGAGCAGTTCTTC TRBJ2-1 . . TRBV19
CASSPRGQSNQPQHF TGTGCCAGCAGCCCGCGGGGGCAGAGCAATCAGCCCCAGCATTTT TRBJ1-5 . . TRBV6-2/TRBV6-3
CASSLGLGAYEQYF TGTGCCAGCAGCTTGGGTTTGGGGGCCTACGAGCAGTACTTC TRBJ2-7 . . TRBV5-5
CASSLYRGITEAFF TGTGCCAGCAGTTTATACAGGGGGATCACTGAAGCTTTCTTT TRBJ1-1 TRBD1 few TRBV28
CSVQGRDSYYGYTF TGCAGCGTTCAGGGAAGGGATAGCTACTATGGCTACACCTTC TRBJ1-2 . . TRBV29-1
CATSRGGGNTEAFF TGTGCCACCAGCCGCGGGGGGGGGAACACTGAAGCTTTCTTT TRBJ1-1 . . TRBV15
CASSPPGWRGGGEQFF TGTGCCAGCTCACCACCCGGTTGGCGGGGGGGCGGTGAGCAGTTCTTC TRBJ2-1 TRBD2 . TRBV18
CASSTRQEGEAFF TGTGCCAGCAGCACCCGACAGGAAGGGGAAGCTTTCTTT TRBJ1-1 . few TRBV7-9
CSAIEGGNTIYF TGCAGTGCTATTGAAGGTGGAAACACCATATATTTT TRBJ1-3 . . TRBV20-1
CASSMYLFEHYEQYF TGTGCCAGTAGTATGTACCTCTTCGAACACTACGAGCAGTACTTC TRBJ2-7 . . TRBV19
CASSSNDRVWDQPQHF TGTGCCAGCAGCTCTAACGACAGGGTTTGGGATCAGCCCCAGCATTTT TRBJ1-5 TRBD1 . TRBV7-3
CASSLDRVGNTEAFF TGCGCCAGCAGCTTGGATAGGGTGGGGAACACTGAAGCTTTCTTT TRBJ1-1 . . TRBV5-1
CASSFGLGGTEAFF TGTGCCAGCAGTTTCGGGTTGGGCGGCACTGAAGCTTTCTTT TRBJ1-1 . . TRBV28
CASSSPGVQYF TGTGCCAGCAGCTCCCCGGGGGTGCAGTACTTC TRBJ2-7 . . TRBV11-1
CATSDMTSGKNEQFF TGTGCCACCAGTGATATGACTAGCGGGAAAAATGAGCAGTTCTTC TRBJ2-1 TRBD2 . TRBV24-1
CASSTLSGGGGYTF TGTGCCAGCAGCACCCTGTCAGGGGGCGGTGGCTACACCTTC TRBJ1-2 TRBD1 . TRBV7-2
CASSFGGSERGYTF TGTGCCAGCAGCTTTGGGGGCTCCGAGCGTGGCTACACCTTC TRBJ1-2 . . TRBV7-2
CASSGTPRPYEQYF TGTGCCAGCTCCGGGACTCCACGTCCTTACGAGCAGTACTTC TRBJ2-7 . . TRBV30
CAISEWGGDHNEQFF TGTGCCATCAGTGAGTGGGGGGGGGACCACAATGAGCAGTTCTTC TRBJ2-1 TRBD2 . TRBV10-3
CASSDGLKGSDSPLHF TGCGCCAGCAGTGATGGGTTGAAGGGGTCGGATTCACCCCTCCACTTT TRBJ1-6 . . TRBV10-2
CASSQGPTGDIPYEQYF TGTGCCAGCAGCCAAGGGCCGACTGGGGACATTCCCTACGAGCAGTACTTC TRBJ2-7 . . TRBV3-1/TRBV3-2
CASSDSSTDMQYF TGTGCCAGCAGTGACTCTAGCACAGATATGCAGTATTTT TRBJ2-3 . . TRBV6-4
CASSPKLESSYNEQFF TGTGCCAGCAGCCCCAAATTGGAGAGCTCCTACAATGAGCAGTTCTTC TRBJ2-1 . . TRBV5-4
CARSIEKTGTSGISLYEQYF TGTGCCAGAAGCATTGAAAAGACCGGGACTAGCGGAATTTCTTTGTACGAGCAGTACTTC TRBJ2-7 TRBD2 . TRBV5-3
CASSSLPSGGGYTF TGTGCCAGCAGCTCCCTCCCCTCGGGTGGTGGCTACACCTTC TRBJ1-2 . . TRBV7-3
CASSLRQGQGTFFSLNTQYF TGTGCCAGTAGTCTCCGACAGGGGCAAGGCACCTTTTTTTCGTTGAATACGCAGTATTTT TRBJ2-3 TRBD1 . TRBV19
CAIRPLDSLLYGYTF TGTGCCATCAGGCCCTTGGACAGCCTCCTCTATGGCTACACCTTC TRBJ1-2 . . TRBV10-3
CASSQDKTRGNTEAFF TGCGCCAGCAGCCAAGATAAAACAAGAGGGAACACTGAAGCTTTCTTT TRBJ1-1 . . TRBV4-3
CASTTDKGTSRNEQFF TGCGCCAGCACTACGGACAAAGGGACTAGCAGGAATGAGCAGTTCTTC TRBJ2-1 TRBD2 . TRBV5-1